This passage covers 25 T cell receptor beta chains from one sample sequenced in a study of blood T cells in healthy people across ages. Combining a sample-barcoded 5' primer with a J-beta primer mix, a second PCR ran for 7 to 11 cycles. Using its own MiXCR run on the 5' RACE reads, TCRdb lists one record per CDR3 protein. The sample lists 800,000 to 950,000 distinct CDR3 sequences; around 36% were seen once. The sample consisted of blood. All receptors come from a man younger than 30 in good health.

This clonotype was seen at least ten times. The gene calls are TRBV29-1 and TRBJ2-1, with 9 bases identical to TRBD1. This CDR3 comprises 15 residues. J lost 2 bases, V lost 4 bases, and 6 bases had no gene match. Germline lookup yields CDR1 SQVTM and CDR2 ANQGSEA. The CDR3 nucleotides read TGCAGCGTTGGGGGACAGGGCTTCACCTACAATGAGCAGTTCTTC. Translating it yields CSVGGQGFTYNEQFF.

There are a few counts of this clonotype. The junction does not match germline at one end; this may be a read error. The chain has TRBV28 and TRBJ2-7; 9 bases map to TRBD1. CDR1 is MDHEN and CDR2 is SYDVKM in the germline V gene. This CDR3 has 13 residues. In DNA, the CDR3 is TGCGCCAGCAGCGCGGGACAGGGCTACGAGCAGTACTTC. Amino acid sequence: CASSAGQGYEQYF.

The V gene is TRBV20-1, the J gene TRBJ1-2; a possible D gene is TRBD1 (6 bases). Germline CDR1 is DFQATT and CDR2 is SNEGSKA (reference sequence). Trimming took 2 bases from V and 0 from J, leaving 19 bases between them. The CDR3 loop spans 17 amino acids. The CDR3 loop reads CSARPSDGNRANYGYTF. Written as DNA, the CDR3 is TGCAGTGCTAGACCCTCCGACGGGAACAGGGCTAACTATGGCTACACCTTC.

The chain recombines TRBV5-1 with TRBJ2-2; 10 nucleotides agree with TRBD1. CDR1 is SGHRS, CDR2 YFSETQ, per germline. The CDR3 contains 17 residues. V gave up 1 base and J gave up 2 bases; unmatched junction bases: 5. The CDR3 is CASSLLRDRGNTGELFF. In DNA form, the CDR3 reads TGCGCCAGCAGCTTGCTCCGGGACAGGGGCAACACCGGGGAGCTGTTTTTT.

The CDR3 protein is CASSLTGAIPYNEQFF. Written as DNA, the CDR3 is TGCGCCAGCAGCTTAACAGGGGCGATTCCGTACAATGAGCAGTTCTTC. This rearrangement joins TRBV5-1 to TRBJ2-1, with TRBD1 identical over 7 bases. The germline gives CDR1 SGHRS, CDR2 YFSETQ. This CDR3 is built from 16 residues. V lost 2 bases to trimming and J lost 4 bases; unmatched junction nucleotides: 9.

The chain joins TRBV9 to TRBJ2-1; TRBD1 or TRBD2 may be the D gene (5 bases each). The CDR3 consists of 15 residues. The V end lost 0 bases, the J end lost 2 bases, and 9 bases lay between the germline ends. CDR1 is SGDLS and CDR2 is YYNGEE in the germline V gene. The CDR3 here is CASSVVGDPYNEQFF. CDR3 bases: TGTGCCAGCAGCGTAGTCGGGGACCCCTACAATGAGCAGTTCTTC.

This clonotype was seen many times. CDR3 in amino acids: CASSQDGLSGDEQFF. The CDR3 bases are TGCGCCAGCAGCCAAGATGGATTGTCCGGCGATGAGCAGTTCTTC. This sequence joins TRBV4-3 and TRBJ2-1; D remains unclear. V was clipped by 0 bases and J by 8 bases, with 14 bases between them. The CDR3 is 15 residues long. From germline, CDR1 is LGHNA and CDR2 YSLEER.

The sample holds many counts of this clonotype. The rearrangement uses TRBV15 and TRBJ2-5; D is unclear. V dropped 2 bases and J dropped 5 bases, with 9 bases sitting between them. Germline V gene lookup returns CDR1 LNHNV and CDR2 YYDKDF (reference sequence). The CDR3 extends over 13 amino acids. The chain's CDR3 is CATSRSRVETQYF. Here the CDR3 DNA reads TGTGCCACCAGCAGATCCCGGGTGGAGACCCAGTACTTC.

The V and J genes are TRBV6-5 and TRBJ2-2, with 9 bases lining up with TRBD1. V shed 4 bases and J 4 bases; nucleotides not matched to a gene: 7. Germline-derived CDR1 and CDR2 are MNHEY and SVGAGI. The CDR3 has 16 residues. The CDR3 is CASSFYDRGGTGELFF. CDR3 in DNA: TGTGCCAGCAGTTTCTACGACAGGGGGGGCACCGGGGAGCTGTTTTTT.

Turning to this clonotype: A much bigger clone sits one base away, suggesting this may be a read error. As the CDR3 is not closed by the conserved phenylalanine or tryptophan, this likely results from a read error. The chain has TRBV4-3 and TRBJ2-5; TRBD2 agrees at 11 bases. The ends lost 0 bases at V and 5 bases at J; junction bases unmatched: 14. The CDR3 totals 19 residues. CDR1 LGHNA and CDR2 YSLEER come from the germline V gene. The DNA of the CDR3 is TGCGCCAGCAGCCAAGATTCACTAGCGGGGGCTCTCGGGCGGGAGACCCAGTACTGC. Translation: CASSQDSLAGALGRETQYC.

The genes are TRBV11-2 and TRBJ2-7; TRBD2 aligns across 8 bases. This CDR3 has 18 amino acids. V was pared by 1 base and J by 3 bases, with 14 bases of the junction left unmatched. Per germline, CDR1 SGHAT and CDR2 FQNNGV. DNA of the CDR3: TGTGCCAGCAGCTTAGTGGGGGCCAACGGGGGGGAATTCTACGAGCAGTACTTC. Residues: CASSLVGANGGEFYEQYF. Supplemented by reference TRBV11-2 and TRBJ2-7, the full variable domain reads EAGVAQSPRYKIIEKRQSVAFWCNPISGHATLYWYQQILGQGPKLLIQFQNNGVVDDSQLPKDRFSAERLKGVDSTLKIQPAKLEDSAVYLCASSLVGANGGEFYEQYFGPGTRLTVT.

The rearrangement uses TRBV20-1 and TRBJ2-3; TRBD1 matches at 8 bases. Trimming cost V 1 base and J 8 bases; bases outside gene matches: 5. Germline CDR1 and CDR2: DFQATT and SNEGSKA (reference sequence). The CDR3 extends over 13 amino acids. DNA for the CDR3: TGCAGTGCTAGAGCAGGGGGCGAGGGTACGCAGTATTTT. Its protein product is CSARAGGEGTQYF.

In this sample, this clonotype turned up a few times. The rearrangement links TRBV4-2 to TRBJ1-1, with TRBD1 matching 7 bases. CDR3 length equals 13 residues. The J segment lost 5 bases and the V segment lost 3 bases, leaving 3 bases of the junction unmatched. Germline assignment: CDR1 LGHNA and CDR2 YNFKEQ. The CDR3 here is CASSQRGRTEAFF. Here the CDR3 DNA reads TGTGCCAGCAGCCAGAGGGGGCGGACTGAAGCTTTCTTT.

Many counts were recorded for this clonotype. The chain links TRBV6-5 to TRBJ2-7; D unresolved. V lost 6 bases and J 0 bases, leaving 18 bases between the germline ends. Looked up from germline, CDR1 is MNHEY and CDR2 is SVGAGI. The CDR3 totals 16 residues. The CDR3: CASSRLDRINSYEQYF. DNA for the CDR3: TGTGCCAGCAGCAGACTGGACCGAATAAACTCCTACGAGCAGTACTTC.

This clonotype was counted only a few times. V usage is TRBV20-1 and J usage is TRBJ2-5; the D is unclear. Trimming took off 2 bases at V and 5 bases at J, with 9 bases between the two ends. The CDR3 extends over 12 amino acids. Germline CDR1 is DFQATT and CDR2 is SNEGSKA (reference sequence). The CDR3 protein is CSARSQVETQYF. The CDR3 DNA is TGCAGTGCTAGATCACAAGTTGAGACCCAGTACTTC.

The chain combines TRBV5-5 with TRBJ1-6; 8 nucleotides match TRBD1. This CDR3 comprises 14 residues. Germline CDR1 and CDR2: SGHKS and YYEKEE (reference sequence). J gave up 9 bases and V 4 bases, and 6 bases lay outside the gene matches. CDR3 in amino acids: CASSGGDRISPLHF. CDR3 sequence (DNA): TGTGCCAGCAGCGGGGGGGACAGGATTTCACCCCTCCACTTT.

CDR3 loop: CASSLWVTDTQYF. The CDR3 region has the DNA TGTGCCAGCAGCTTATGGGTGACAGATACGCAGTATTTT. This chain connects TRBV7-3 to TRBJ2-3; no definite D call. CDR1 is SGHTA, CDR2 FQGTGA, per germline. V shed 2 bases and J shed 3 bases, with 6 bases lying between them. The CDR3 loop spans 13 amino acids.

This chain links TRBV27 with TRBJ1-2, with TRBD1 identical over 7 bases. The CDR3 runs 14 residues. J lost 10 bases, V lost 5 bases, and 13 bases had no gene match. Germline CDR1 MNHEY, CDR2 SMNVEV (reference sequence). The CDR3 protein is CASSALGQGGFYTF. CDR3 sequence (DNA): TGTGCCAGCAGTGCCCTCGGGCAGGGGGGATTCTACACCTTC.

This clonotype was observed a single time. A read error is possible here, since a much larger clone lies one base away. The chain carries TRBV3-1 and TRBJ2-1; D gene uncertain. V lost 0 bases and J lost 15, with 3 bases in between. CDR3 length: 9 amino acids. Germline-derived CDR1 and CDR2 are LGHDT and YNNKEL (reference sequence). CDR3 sequence reads: CASSQDPFF. For the CDR3, the DNA is TGTGCCAGCAGCCAAGATCCGTTCTTC.

This clonotype was observed at least ten times. The chain couples TRBV4-3 to TRBJ1-5, with D perhaps TRBD1 (5 bases). From germline, CDR1 is LGHNA and CDR2 YSLEER. This CDR3 comprises 14 residues. Trimming shortened V by 3 bases and J by 7 bases, and 13 bases separated the two germline ends. The CDR3 bases are TGCGCCAGCAGCCAGGACATTGGGGGACAGCCCCAGCATTTT. The encoded protein is CASSQDIGGQPQHF.

There are a few counts of this clonotype. This chain links TRBV20-1 with TRBJ2-7; unclear D gene. Germline V gene lookup returns CDR1 DFQATT and CDR2 SNEGSKA (reference sequence). CDR3 length equals 13 residues. With 4 bases removed from V and 0 bases from J, the gap between germline ends came to 10 bases. CDR3 sequence: CSAKHSSSYEQYF. In nucleotides, the CDR3 is TGCAGTGCTAAGCATTCGAGCTCCTACGAGCAGTACTTC.

This clonotype was seen at least ten times. The CDR3 nucleotides are TGTGCCAGCAGTTACTCGGACAGTAACTATGGCTACACCTTC. Its protein product is CASSYSDSNYGYTF. The chain recombines TRBV6-5 with TRBJ1-2, with a possible D match to TRBD1 (6 bases). Between the trimmed V and J ends, which lost 0 bases and 1 base, there was a span of 6 bases. In germline, CDR1 is MNHEY, CDR2 SVGAGI. This CDR3 has 14 residues.

This clonotype turned up a few times. The chain joins TRBV7-2 to TRBJ2-5, with D unresolved. CDR1 and CDR2 from the germline V gene are SGHTA and FQGNSA. V was clipped by 0 bases and J by 5 bases, with 7 bases between them. The CDR3 has 13 amino acids. CDR3 sequence (DNA): TGTGCCAGCAGCTTAGCGCACAAGGAGACCCAGTACTTC. This codes for CASSLAHKETQYF.

For this clonotype: With a much larger clone just one base away, this may be a read error. The chain combines TRBV6-5 with TRBJ2-1; D is unresolved. V gave up 2 bases and J gave up 7 bases, with 6 bases separating them. Germline V gene lookup returns CDR1 MNHEY and CDR2 SVGAGI. CDR3 length: 12 amino acids. The CDR3 bases are TGTGCCAGCAGTTACATGAGGAATGAGCAGTTCTTC. Protein sequence: CASSYMRNEQFF.

This clonotype was detected once. This chain links TRBV7-9 with TRBJ1-4, with a weak D call TRBD1 (6 bases). Between the trimmed V and J ends, which lost 1 base and 8 bases, there was a span of 11 bases. The length of the CDR3 is 14 residues. Germline V gene lookup returns CDR1 SEHNR and CDR2 FQNEAQ (reference sequence). CDR3 nucleotide sequence: TGTGCCAGCAGCTTAGAGGACAGCGACGAAAAACTGTTTTTT. This translates into CASSLEDSDEKLFF.